The T cell receptor (beta chain) described here comes from a study of shared clonotypes between healthy human individuals. Study details: A couple of women and a few men aged 18 to 49 made up the donors.

Positively selected for CCR7, the CD45RO-negative cells used as naive CD8 cells excluded terminally differentiated effector memory CD45RA+ cells. Donors included only healthy HIV-negative adults lacking recent acute infections or vaccinations. Sequenced by immunoSEQ multiplex PCR; TCRdb stores in-frame clones only, minus some. Among millions of clones, roughly 95% were seen once, and the ten largest hold about 1.1%. This receptor was obtained from a man younger than 35 in good health. Sequencing input: naive CD8+ T cells sorted from blood.

In DNA, the CDR3 is TGTGCCAGCAGCCCCCCGGGGGGGCGCGGCACCGGGGAGCTGTTTTTT. The encoded protein is CASSPPGGRGTGELFF. The V gene is TRBV11-2, the J gene TRBJ2-2, with 8 bases fitting TRBD2. This CDR3 has 16 amino acids. Germline values: CDR1 SGHAT, CDR2 FQNNGV. The V segment lost 5 bases and the J segment 4 bases; nucleotides outside the gene matches: 9. Variable domain in full (rest from reference TRBV11-2 and TRBJ2-2): EAGVAQSPRYKIIEKRQSVAFWCNPISGHATLYWYQQILGQGPKLLIQFQNNGVVDDSQLPKDRFSAERLKGVDSTLKIQPAKLEDSAVYLCASSPPGGRGTGELFFGEGSRLTVL.